Each of the 10 T cell receptor beta chains below was sequenced from the same sample in a study of molecular identifiers for immune sequencing clone quantification. One entry per CDR3 protein results from TCRdb running MiXCR on the PCR reads. Altogether hundreds of thousands of distinct CDR3 sequences are present, 20% being singletons, with the ten largest covering roughly 0.85%. Sequenced: naive CD8+ T cells from blood, with Jurkat cell RNA spiked in. Subset meaning: FACS-sorted CD8+CD4-CCR7+CD45RA+ naive T cells. Source of these receptors: a human donor in good health. Some libraries in this study had Jurkat cell RNA spiked in.

The V call is TRBV10-2, the J call TRBJ1-5; D gene unclear. From germline, CDR1 is WSHSY and CDR2 SAAADI. V gave up 4 bases and J gave up 6 bases, with 7 bases separating them. This CDR3 spans 12 amino acids. CDR3 sequence reads: CASSGLGQPQHF. In DNA form, the CDR3 reads TGCGCCAGCAGTGGGCTTGGTCAGCCCCAGCATTTT.

This clonotype was recorded many times. The chain recombines TRBV20-1 with TRBJ2-4; D not certain. The CDR3 consists of 14 residues. The germline V gene encodes CDR1 DFQATT and CDR2 SNEGSKA (reference sequence). V was shortened by 1 base and J by 0 bases, with 7 bases between the two germline ends. The DNA of the CDR3 is TGCAGTGCTAGAGCGGGCGTAGCCAAAAACATTCAGTACTTC. Translating it yields CSARAGVAKNIQYF.

This clonotype was seen many times. The chain employs TRBV30 and TRBJ2-7, with 10 bases aligning to TRBD1. The V and J ends lost 4 bases and 5 bases, in that order; junction bases with no gene match: 5. Looked up from germline, CDR1 is GTSNPN and CDR2 is SVGIG (reference sequence). This CDR3 is 13 amino acids long. CDR3 amino acids: CAWNGGTGDEQYF. The CDR3 DNA follows: TGTGCCTGGAATGGGGGGACAGGGGACGAGCAGTACTTC.

This clonotype came up once. This may be a read error: a much more frequent sequence differs by one nucleotide. This chain uses TRBV7-9 with TRBJ1-2; the D gene is possibly TRBD1 (5 bases). In germline, CDR1 is SEHNR, CDR2 FQNEAQ (reference sequence). This CDR3 spans 18 amino acids. CDR3 residues: CASSPTAGRGEQDYGHTF. Written as DNA, the CDR3 is TGTGCCAGCAGCCCCACGGCGGGGAGAGGGGAGCAGGACTATGGCCACACCTTC.

As concerns this clonotype: This clone may be a read error of a much larger clone one base away. The genes are TRBV6-5 and TRBJ2-2; 11 bases are shared with TRBD2. Germline CDR1 is MNHEY and CDR2 is SVGAGI. The CDR3 sequence is 16 residues long. The CDR3 DNA reads TGTGCCAGCACCTTAACTAGCGGGAGTGGCACCGGGGAGCCGTTTTTT. This gives the protein CASTLTSGSGTGEPFF.

Note on this clonotype: A read error may account for a junction end that differs from germline. The chain employs TRBV24-1 and TRBJ1-5, with TRBD1 identical over 7 bases. The CDR3 has 15 residues. Germline CDR1 is KGHDR and CDR2 is SFDVKD. CDR3 residues: CAASSNRGGNRPQHF. The CDR3 region has the DNA TGTGCCGCCAGCTCCAACAGGGGCGGCAATCGGCCCCAGCATTTT.

This clonotype showed up just a few times. The chain employs TRBV4-1 and TRBJ2-2; 9 bases agree with TRBD1. The CDR3 totals 15 residues. Per the germline V gene, CDR1 is MGHRA and CDR2 is YSYEKL. The V and J ends lost 0 bases and 7 bases, in that order; junction bases with no gene match: 3. CDR3 in DNA: TGCGCCAGCAGCCAAGAGGGACAGGGTCACGGGGAGCTGTTTTTT. Protein sequence: CASSQEGQGHGELFF.

About this clonotype itself: Since a much larger clone is just one base distant, this may be a read error. The chain has TRBV12-3 or TRBV12-4 and TRBJ1-5; D call uncertain. V was pared by 3 bases and J by 0 bases, with 9 bases between. The length of the CDR3 is 15 residues. The DNA for the CDR3 is TGTGCCAGCAGTTTTCTTAAGGGTAGCAATCAGCCCCAGCATTTT. Amino acid sequence: CASSFLKGSNQPQHF.

This clonotype was picked up many times. The chain links TRBV4-3 to TRBJ2-3, with D unclear. V shed 0 bases and J shed 0 bases, with 7 bases lying between them. This CDR3 region has 15 residues. Looked up from germline, CDR1 is LGHNA and CDR2 is YSLEER. CDR3 DNA sequence: TGCGCCAGCAGCCAAGATATTGGCAGCACAGATACGCAGTATTTT. As protein: CASSQDIGSTDTQYF.

About this clonotype: This clone may be a read error of a much larger clone one base away. The gene calls are TRBV28 and TRBJ2-3; tentatively, D is TRBD2 (5 bases). Germline values: CDR1 MDHEN, CDR2 SYDVKM. The CDR3 spans 17 residues. The CDR3 DNA is TGTGCCGGCAGTTGGGAGAAGGGAGAGGGCGTCCCAGATACGCAGTATTTT. It yields the protein CAGSWEKGEGVPDTQYF.